This T cell receptor (beta chain) originates from a study of cytomegalovirus exposure and HLA in healthy donors. General study results and limits: It was confirmed in vitro that a few of the CMV-associated chains were specific for CMV antigens. Later examination showed HLA-associated TCR beta chains had greater clonal expansion than equally common others.

Researchers ran the PCR with 60 Vbeta and 13 Jbeta primers. Authors' methods: In a later analysis, roughly 11 million of tens of millions of unique beta chains occurred in at least two donors. The assay was immunoSEQ multiplex PCR, and TCRdb's table has in-frame clones only and misses some. V and J calls and clone size follow that table, whereas D and trimming were derived from the DNA. The table lists fewer than 150,000 clones, 76% of them singletons. For this clone: Its antigen is as yet unknown.

The clonotype originates from a young man in good health and CMV-seronegative. The material sequenced was PBMCs.

The CDR3 region is CASSGPGLDNEKLFF. Here the CDR3 DNA reads TGTGCCAGCAGCGGACCGGGACTGGATAATGAAAAACTGTTTTTT. The chain recombines TRBV5-4 with TRBJ1-4; D possibly corresponds to TRBD1 (5 bases). Trimming pared 4 bases from V and 4 bases from J, leaving 14 bases between. Germline assignment: CDR1 SGHNT and CDR2 YYREEE (reference sequence). The CDR3 runs to 15 residues. The complete variable domain, with remaining parts taken from reference TRBV5-4 and TRBJ1-4, reads ETGVTQSPTHLIKTRGQQVTLRCSSQSGHNTVSWYQQALGQGPQFIFQYYREEENGRGNFPPRFSGLQFPNYSSELNVNALELDDSALYLCASSGPGLDNEKLFFGSGTQLSVL.